Listed below are T cell receptor beta chains from one sample, sequenced in a study of blood T cell repertoires in COVID-19. Method: immunoSEQ multiplex PCR; TCRdb's copy keeps in-frame clones and lacks some. There are about 150,000 clones in the sample; 78% occur only once, and approximately 6% lies in the top ten. Sequencing was performed on PBMCs or T cells enriched from blood (not recorded which). All receptors come from a woman in her fifties or sixties who had recovered from COVID-19. Both conserved end residues are part of each CDR3. Fields, in order: J gene, V gene, CDR3 protein.

J gene: TRBJ1-1
V gene: TRBV11-2
CDR3 protein: CASSLGTGFEAFF

J gene: TRBJ1-2
V gene: TRBV7-6
CDR3 protein: CASSSSVGSTGGYTF

J gene: TRBJ2-5
V gene: TRBV28
CDR3 protein: CASSWGQGLYQETQYF

J gene: TRBJ2-2
V gene: TRBV5-6
CDR3 protein: CASSYGVTGELFF

J gene: TRBJ1-2
V gene: TRBV30
CDR3 protein: CACLGGAGYGYTF

J gene: TRBJ1-3
V gene: TRBV28
CDR3 protein: CASSLDAASGNTIYF

J gene: TRBJ2-3
V gene: TRBV10-1
CDR3 protein: CASSALAGDRTDTQYF

J gene: TRBJ1-1
V gene: TRBV20-1
CDR3 protein: CSASQGNTEAFF

J gene: TRBJ2-2
V gene: TRBV5-1
CDR3 protein: CASSLVGGGAYTGELFF

J gene: TRBJ2-1
V gene: TRBV6-2/TRBV6-3
CDR3 protein: CASSHTLAPEYNEQFF